This TCR beta chain was profiled in a study of cytomegalovirus exposure and HLA in healthy donors. Study in general: From HLA-typed donors, an early data release held some 80 million unique TCRs.

Regarding this clone: Its antigen is not known. Other DNA sequences in the same sample also yield this CDR3.

Donors showed nominal health when sampled, although they likely had unrecorded immune exposures. The PCR ran on 60 Vbeta and 13 Jbeta primers. Sequencing used immunoSEQ multiplex PCR; TCRdb keeps in-frame clones, though not all of them. The table shows 200,000 to 250,000 clones, with 75% to 85% occurring only once. General study points: Sequences of the TCR beta chain were said to predict the HLA-A and HLA-B alleles of most subjects accurately. The study listed about 150 cytomegalovirus-associated TCR beta chains.

The clonotype was recovered from a woman between 55 and 75 years old in good health and CMV-seropositive. The source material was PBMCs.

The CDR3 sequence: CASSLGQGAYGYTF. CDR3 sequence (DNA): TGCGCCAGCAGCTTAGGACAGGGGGCCTATGGCTACACCTTC. The chain links TRBV5-1 to TRBJ1-2, with 11 bases aligning to TRBD1. The CDR3 spans 14 residues. Germline V gene lookup returns CDR1 SGHRS and CDR2 YFSETQ. J lost 4 bases, V lost 2 bases, and 1 base had no gene match. The variable domain in full, completed from reference TRBV5-1 and TRBJ1-2, reads KAGVTQTPRYLIKTRGQQVTLSCSPISGHRSVSWYQQTPGQGLQFLFEYFSETQRNKGNFPGRFSGRQFSNSRSEMNVSTLELGDSALYLCASSLGQGAYGYTFGSGTRLTVV.